One sample yielded the 5 T cell receptor beta chains listed below, sequenced in a study of OX40 agonist ivuxolimab in advanced cancers. TCRdb keeps only in-frame clones here, not all; method: immunoSEQ multiplex PCR. Found here are 45,000 or so clones, about 90% of them singletons; the top ten hold over 1%. This material consisted of CD4+ or CD8+ T cells sorted from blood, taken in a trial of the OX40 agonist ivuxolimab. The receptors shown here come from an adult with an advanced solid tumor such as melanoma, head and neck, liver or kidney cancer.

J is TRBJ2-2 and V is TRBV5-5; a possible D gene is TRBD2 (6 bases). Trimming stripped 4 bases from V and 5 bases from J, with 15 bases between. The CDR3 is made up of 15 amino acids. Germline V gene sequence: CDR1 SGHKS, CDR2 YYEKEE (reference sequence). CDR3 sequence (DNA): TGTGCCAGCAGCCGTCTATGGGGGGATACCGGGGAGCTGTTTTTT. Residues: CASSRLWGDTGELFF.

A single count supports this clone. The gene calls are TRBV7-8 and TRBJ2-7, with D perhaps TRBD2 (5 bases). Germline V gene data show CDR1 as SGHVS and CDR2 as FQNEAQ. V was pared by 5 bases and J by 5 bases, with 10 bases between. CDR3 size: 12 residues. CDR3 amino acids: CASSRRRDEQYF. DNA of the CDR3: TGTGCCAGCAGCCGGAGGCGCGACGAGCAGTACTTC. Variable domain in full (rest from reference TRBV7-8 and TRBJ2-7): GAGVSQSPRYKVAKRGQDVALRCDPISGHVSLFWYQQALGQGPEFLTYFQNEAQLDKSGLPSDRFFAERPEGSVSTLKIQRTQQEDSAVYLCASSRRRDEQYFGPGTRLTVT.

A single count supports this clone. The genes are TRBV11-3 and TRBJ2-7; D may be TRBD1 (7 bases). This CDR3 contains 16 residues. Germline loops: CDR1 SGHNT, CDR2 YENEEA. V lost 6 bases, J lost 0 bases, and 18 bases lay in between. The CDR3 loop reads CASRSWDSGPSYEQYF. CDR3 bases: TGTGCCAGCAGATCTTGGGACAGCGGGCCCTCCTACGAGCAGTACTTC.

The V gene is TRBV11-3, the J gene TRBJ2-2; D is uncertain. Germline V lookup: CDR1 SGHNT, CDR2 YENEEA. Trimming pared 3 bases from V and 7 bases from J, leaving 6 bases between. The CDR3 covers 12 residues. CDR3 in amino acids: CASSLEFGELFF. CDR3 in DNA: TGTGCCAGCAGCTTGGAGTTCGGGGAGCTGTTTTTT.

The V call is TRBV10-3, the J call TRBJ1-2, with D perhaps matching TRBD1 (5 bases). Trimming stripped 4 bases from V and 2 bases from J, with 14 bases between. This CDR3 contains 15 residues. The germline CDR1 and CDR2 sequences are ENHRY and SYGVKD. The CDR3 region has the DNA TGTGCCATCAGTGGCCTGGCCCAGGGAAACTATGGCTACACCTTC. It is translated as CAISGLAQGNYGYTF.